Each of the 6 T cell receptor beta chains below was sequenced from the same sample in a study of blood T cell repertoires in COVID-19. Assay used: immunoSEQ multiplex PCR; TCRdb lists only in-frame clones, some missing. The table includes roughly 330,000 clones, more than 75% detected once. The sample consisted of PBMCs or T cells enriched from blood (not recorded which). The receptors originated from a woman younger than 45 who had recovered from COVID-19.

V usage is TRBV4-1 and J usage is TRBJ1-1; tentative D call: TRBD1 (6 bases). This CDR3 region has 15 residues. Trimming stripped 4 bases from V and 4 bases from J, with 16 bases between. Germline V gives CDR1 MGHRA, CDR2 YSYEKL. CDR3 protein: CASSREQGWGTEAFF. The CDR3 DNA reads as TGCGCCAGCAGCCGAGAACAGGGATGGGGCACTGAAGCTTTCTTT.

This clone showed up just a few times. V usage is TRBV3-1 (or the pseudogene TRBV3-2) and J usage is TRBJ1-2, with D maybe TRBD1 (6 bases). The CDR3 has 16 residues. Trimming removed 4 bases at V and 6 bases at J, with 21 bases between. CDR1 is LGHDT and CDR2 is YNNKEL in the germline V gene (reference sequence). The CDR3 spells CASSLWDTTFFHGYTF. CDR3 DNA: TGTGCCAGCAGCCTTTGGGACACCACTTTTTTCCATGGCTACACCTTC.

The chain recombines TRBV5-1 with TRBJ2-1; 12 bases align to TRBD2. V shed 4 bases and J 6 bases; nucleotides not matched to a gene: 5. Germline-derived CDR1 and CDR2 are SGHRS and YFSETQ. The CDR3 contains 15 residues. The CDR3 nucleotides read TGCGCCAGCAGCCTTACTAGCGGGGGGTCCAATGAGCAGTTCTTC. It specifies CASSLTSGGSNEQFF. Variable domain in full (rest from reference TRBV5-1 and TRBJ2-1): KAGVTQTPRYLIKTRGQQVTLSCSPISGHRSVSWYQQTPGQGLQFLFEYFSETQRNKGNFPGRFSGRQFSNSRSEMNVSTLELGDSALYLCASSLTSGGSNEQFFGPGTRLTVL.

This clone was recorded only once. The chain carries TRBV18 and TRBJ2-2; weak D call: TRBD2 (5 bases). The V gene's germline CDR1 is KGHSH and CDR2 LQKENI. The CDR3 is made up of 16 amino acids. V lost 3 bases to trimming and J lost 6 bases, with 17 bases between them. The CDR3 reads CASSPPRPPAAGELFF. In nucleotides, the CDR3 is TGTGCCAGCTCACCTCCGCGCCCTCCAGCGGCCGGGGAGCTGTTTTTT.

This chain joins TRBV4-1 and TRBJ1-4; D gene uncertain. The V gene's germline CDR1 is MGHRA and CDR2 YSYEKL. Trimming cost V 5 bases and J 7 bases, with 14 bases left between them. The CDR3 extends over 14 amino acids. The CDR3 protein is CASSFVALGEKLFF. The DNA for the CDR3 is TGCGCCAGCAGCTTCGTAGCACTGGGTGAAAAACTGTTTTTT.

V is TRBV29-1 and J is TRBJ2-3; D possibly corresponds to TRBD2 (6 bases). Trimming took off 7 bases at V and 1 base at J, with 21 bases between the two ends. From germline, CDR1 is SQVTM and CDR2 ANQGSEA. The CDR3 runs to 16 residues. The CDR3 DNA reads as TGCAGCGCAGGTGGAGTTTCGGGACTTCGCACAGATACGCAGTATTTT. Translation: CSAGGVSGLRTDTQYF.